This T cell receptor beta chain was documented in a study of blood T cell repertoires in COVID-19. Study-wide background: From the United States, Italy and Spain came samples of acute and convalescent COVID-19.

The V end was cut by 0 bases, the J end by 5 bases, with 7 bases between. CDR3 length equals 14 residues. Germline lookup yields CDR1 WNHNN and CDR2 SYGVQD (reference sequence). Here immunoSEQ multiplex PCR was the method, and the copy in TCRdb shows in-frame clones only, minus some. The table has approximately 280,000 clones, approximately 90% seen once. The source material was peripheral blood. J is TRBJ2-2 and V is TRBV10-1, with TRBD1 as a possible D gene (5 bases). The TCR originated in a man in his forties or fifties with acute or convalescent COVID-19. The CDR3: CASSESGATGELFF. CDR3 in DNA: TGCGCCAGCAGTGAGTCAGGGGCAACCGGGGAGCTGTTTTTT.